This T cell receptor (beta chain) was documented in a study of T-cell reconstitution after alpha-beta-depleted transplantation in children. Whole-study findings and limits: There were reportedly several hundred expanded graft clones from which alpha-beta T cells came about two months after transplant. The origin of high day-60 TCRbeta diversity in some patients lay in surviving recipient T cells and thymic progenitors.

Preparation of the TCRbeta library involved a method that used unique molecular identifiers. TCRdb fed the PCR reads into MiXCR, producing one record per CDR3 protein. The sample lists approximately 270,000 distinct CDR3 sequences; around 25% were seen once. This clonotype was observed a few times. Its specificity is unknown. Trimming at V came to 3 bases and at J to 5 bases, leaving 6 bases not matched to a gene. The CDR3 consists of 15 residues. The source is a female patient aged 2-9 years who had a stem cell transplant for congenital amegakaryocytic thrombocytopenia, so the T cells may come from the graft donor. The genes are TRBV12-3 or TRBV12-4 and TRBJ2-5; the match to TRBD1 covers 10 bases. The sample in question was PBMCs, mostly from graft donor cells, obtained 360 days after TCRalphabeta/CD19-depleted stem cell transplant. The CDR3 sequence is CASSLTGGRRETQYF. As DNA, the CDR3 is TGTGCCAGCAGTTTGACAGGGGGCCGCCGGGAGACCCAGTACTTC.